This T cell receptor (beta chain) was captured in a study of shared clonotypes between healthy human individuals. Study summary: The study used three CD4 naive, three CD4 memory, two CD8 naive and one CD8 memory plate per donor.

V shed 0 bases and J shed 2 bases, with 9 bases lying between them. CDR3 length: 15 amino acids. Germline assignment: CDR1 LGHNA and CDR2 YNFKEQ. Broader study findings: Across a handful of donors, naive CD4 shared around 5%, naive CD8 more than 3%, memory CD4 about 2.4%, memory CD8 approximately 0.4%.

As handled by the study authors: Junction-only sequences without quality scores came from ImmunoSEQ, so filtering differed. Sequenced by immunoSEQ multiplex PCR; TCRdb stores in-frame clones only, minus some. The V and J calls and clone size come from that table; D and trimming were worked out from the DNA. The table has 2 million to 2.5 million clones, more than 85% seen once. A note on this clone: Its cognate antigen is unknown.

This receptor was identified in a man younger than 35 in good health. Some clones in this sample may be carry-over from other donors' samples. Sequencing input: naive CD4+ T cells from PBMCs. Subset of the sample: CD45RA+ positively selected. V and J are TRBV4-2 and TRBJ2-3; TRBD2 might be the D (6 bases). The CDR3 here is CASSQDSGLTDTQYF. DNA for the CDR3: TGTGCCAGCAGCCAAGATTCGGGACTCACAGATACGCAGTATTTT.